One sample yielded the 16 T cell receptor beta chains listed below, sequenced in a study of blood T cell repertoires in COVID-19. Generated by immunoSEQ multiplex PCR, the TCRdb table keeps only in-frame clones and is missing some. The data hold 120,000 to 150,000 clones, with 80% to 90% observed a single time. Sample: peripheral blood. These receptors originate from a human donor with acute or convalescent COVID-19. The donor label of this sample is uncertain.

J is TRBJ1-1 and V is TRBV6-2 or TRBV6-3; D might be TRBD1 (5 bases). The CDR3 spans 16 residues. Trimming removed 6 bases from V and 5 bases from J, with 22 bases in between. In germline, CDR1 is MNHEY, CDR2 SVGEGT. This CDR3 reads CASSHNPRGEGTEAFF. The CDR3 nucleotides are TGTGCCAGCAGCCACAATCCAAGAGGGGAGGGGACTGAAGCTTTCTTT.

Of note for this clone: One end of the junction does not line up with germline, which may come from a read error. The DNA of the CDR3 is TGCGCCAGCAGTGAAGGGGGCGCGGGGAAACACCATATATTT. This codes for CASSEGGAGKHHIF. The chain uses TRBV10-1 and TRBJ1-3; TRBD1 matches 7 bases. The CDR3 length is 14 residues. Germline loops: CDR1 WNHNN, CDR2 SYGVQD (reference sequence).

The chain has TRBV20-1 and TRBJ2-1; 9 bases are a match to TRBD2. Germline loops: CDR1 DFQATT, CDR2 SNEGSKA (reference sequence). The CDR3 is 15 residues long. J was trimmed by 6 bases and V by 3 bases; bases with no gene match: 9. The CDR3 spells CSASDSGREGNEQFF. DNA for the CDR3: TGCAGTGCTAGTGATTCAGGGCGGGAGGGCAATGAGCAGTTCTTC.

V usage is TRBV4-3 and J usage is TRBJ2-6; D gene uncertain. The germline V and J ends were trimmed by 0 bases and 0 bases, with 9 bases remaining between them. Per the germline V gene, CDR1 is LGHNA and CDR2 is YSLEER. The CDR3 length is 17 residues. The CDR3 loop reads CASSQDPTSSGANVLTF. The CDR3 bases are TGCGCCAGCAGCCAAGACCCAACGAGCTCTGGGGCCAACGTCCTGACTTTC.

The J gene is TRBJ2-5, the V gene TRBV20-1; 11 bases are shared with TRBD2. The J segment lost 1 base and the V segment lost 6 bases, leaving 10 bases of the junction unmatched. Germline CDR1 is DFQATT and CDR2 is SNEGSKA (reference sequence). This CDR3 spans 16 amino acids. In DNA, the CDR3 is TGCAGTGCCAGTCCTCCTAGCGGGAGGCTCCAAGAGACCCAGTACTTC. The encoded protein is CSASPPSGRLQETQYF.

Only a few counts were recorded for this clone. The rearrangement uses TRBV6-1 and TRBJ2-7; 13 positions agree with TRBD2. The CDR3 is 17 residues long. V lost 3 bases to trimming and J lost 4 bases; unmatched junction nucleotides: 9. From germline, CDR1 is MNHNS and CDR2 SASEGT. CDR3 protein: CASSESGTSGAGYEQYF. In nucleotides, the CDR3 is TGTGCCAGCAGTGAGTCCGGGACTAGCGGGGCGGGATACGAGCAGTACTTC.

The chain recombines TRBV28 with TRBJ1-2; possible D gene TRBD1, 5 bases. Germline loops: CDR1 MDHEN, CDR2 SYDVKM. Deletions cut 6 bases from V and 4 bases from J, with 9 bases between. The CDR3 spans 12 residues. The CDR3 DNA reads TGTGCCAGCAGCATGGGGCTCTATGGCTACACCTTC. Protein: CASSMGLYGYTF.

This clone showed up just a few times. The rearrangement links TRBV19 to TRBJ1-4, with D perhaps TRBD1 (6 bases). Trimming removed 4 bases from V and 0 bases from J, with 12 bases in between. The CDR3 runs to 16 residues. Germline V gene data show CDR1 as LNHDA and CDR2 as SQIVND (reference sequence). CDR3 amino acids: CASSTTGRATNEKLFF. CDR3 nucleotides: TGTGCCAGTAGTACTACAGGGCGCGCAACTAATGAAAAACTGTTTTTT.

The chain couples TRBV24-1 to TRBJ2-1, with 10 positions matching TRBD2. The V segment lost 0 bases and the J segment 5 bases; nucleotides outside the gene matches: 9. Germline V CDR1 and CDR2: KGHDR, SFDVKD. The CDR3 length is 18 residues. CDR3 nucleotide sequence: TGTGCCACCAGTGATTTGGACGTAGGACTAGCGGAGCACAATGAGCAGTTCTTC. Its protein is CATSDLDVGLAEHNEQFF.

CDR3 protein: CASTQDRLLSPLHF. As DNA, the CDR3 is TGTGCCAGCACACAGGACAGACTATTATCACCCCTCCACTTT. The chain combines TRBV6-5 with TRBJ1-6, with TRBD1 as a possible D gene (6 bases). Germline V gives CDR1 MNHEY, CDR2 SVGAGI. CDR3 size: 14 residues. Deletions cut 7 bases from V and 10 bases from J, with 17 bases between.

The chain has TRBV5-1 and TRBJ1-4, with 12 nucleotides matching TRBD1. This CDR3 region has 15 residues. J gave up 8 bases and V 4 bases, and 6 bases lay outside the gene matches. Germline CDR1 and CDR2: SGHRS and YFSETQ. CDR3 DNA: TGCGCCAGCAGCCGTGGGACAGGGGGCGAGGAAAAACTGTTTTTT. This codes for CASSRGTGGEEKLFF.

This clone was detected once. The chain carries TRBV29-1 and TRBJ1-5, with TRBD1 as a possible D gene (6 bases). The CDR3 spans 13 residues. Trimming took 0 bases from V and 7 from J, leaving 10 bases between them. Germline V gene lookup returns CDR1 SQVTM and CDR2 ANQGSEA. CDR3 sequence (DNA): TGCAGCGTTGAAGAGGGAGGGGGACAGCCCCAGCATTTT. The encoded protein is CSVEEGGGQPQHF.

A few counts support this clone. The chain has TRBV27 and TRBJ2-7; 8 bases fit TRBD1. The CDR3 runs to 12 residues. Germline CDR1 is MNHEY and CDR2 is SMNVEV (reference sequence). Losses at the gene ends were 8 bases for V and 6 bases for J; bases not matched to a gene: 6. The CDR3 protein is CASPGQACEQYV. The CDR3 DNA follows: TGTGCCAGCCCGGGACAGGCCTGCGAGCAGTACGTC.

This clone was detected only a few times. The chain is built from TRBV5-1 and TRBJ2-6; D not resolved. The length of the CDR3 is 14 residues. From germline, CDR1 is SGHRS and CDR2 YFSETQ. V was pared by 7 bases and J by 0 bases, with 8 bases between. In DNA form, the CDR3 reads TGCGCCAGCTTTGAGAGCTCTGGGGCCAACGTCCTGACTTTC. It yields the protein CASFESSGANVLTF.

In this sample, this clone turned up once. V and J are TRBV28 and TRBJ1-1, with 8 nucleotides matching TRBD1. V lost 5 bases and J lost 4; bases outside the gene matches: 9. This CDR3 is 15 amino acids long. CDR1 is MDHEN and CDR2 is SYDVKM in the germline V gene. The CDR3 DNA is TGTGCCAGCAGTCCTGGACAGGGAATGACCACTGAAGCTTTCTTT. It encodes CASSPGQGMTTEAFF. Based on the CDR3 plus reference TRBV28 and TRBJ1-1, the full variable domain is DVKVTQSSRYLVKRTGEKVFLECVQDMDHENMFWYRQDPGLGLRLIYFSYDVKMKEKGDIPEGYSVSREKKERFSLILESASTNQTSMYLCASSPGQGMTTEAFFGQGTRLTVV.

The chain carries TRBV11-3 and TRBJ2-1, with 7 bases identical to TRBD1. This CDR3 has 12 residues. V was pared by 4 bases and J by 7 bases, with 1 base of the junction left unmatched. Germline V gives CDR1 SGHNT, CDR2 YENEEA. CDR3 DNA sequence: TGTGCCAGCAGCTCGGACAGGAATGAGCAGTTCTTC. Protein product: CASSSDRNEQFF.